This is a list of T cell receptor beta chains from one sample in a study of cytomegalovirus exposure and HLA in healthy donors. Sequencing used immunoSEQ multiplex PCR; TCRdb keeps in-frame clones, though not all of them. The table has over 150,000 clones, approximately 80% seen once. The specimen was PBMCs. The origin of the receptors is a male donor in good health and CMV-seropositive. CDR3s leave out the opening cysteine and the closing phenylalanine or tryptophan. Size tells how often a clone was seen (once, few, many) or the class of an expanded clone, and some rows leave it out.

>TRBJ1-6|-|TRBV4-1
ASSQVQNSYNSPLH
>TRBJ2-3|-|TRBV13
ASSYGTGGSRTQY
>TRBJ2-2|-|TRBV5-6
ASSLWGQGNTGELF
>TRBJ1-4|-|TRBV4-1
ASSRLQGGEEEKLF
>TRBJ2-5|-|TRBV5-6
ASSLGLEQY
>TRBJ2-7|-|TRBV4-1
ASSHTGSFDEQY
>TRBJ2-2|-|TRBV9
ASSVGFQGRGGELF
>TRBJ2-7|-|TRBV6-1
ASIPPSSYEQY
>TRBJ2-7|-|TRBV9
ASSPSGTGYEQY
>TRBJ1-2|-|TRBV7-2
ASSPSPPGTGSGKGYT
>TRBJ1-3|-|TRBV6-5
ASIASSGNTIY
>TRBJ1-1|few|TRBV7-6
ASSSHRGNTEAF
>TRBJ1-3|-|TRBV4-3
ASSSYLSGFPSGNTIY
>TRBJ1-1|-|TRBV15
ATSREIRVENTEAF
>TRBJ1-1|-|TRBV30
AWRNRHEAEAF
>TRBJ2-1|-|TRBV10-2
ASSGPRGGRRSYNEQF